This T cell receptor (beta chain) stems from a study of blood T cell repertoires in COVID-19. For the study at large: Acute and convalescent COVID-19 specimens originated in the United States, Italy and Spain.

Germline CDR1 reads LNHDA; CDR2 reads SQIVND (reference sequence). This CDR3 spans 15 amino acids. V was pared by 5 bases and J by 2 bases, with 6 bases of the junction left unmatched. TCRdb's table, derived via immunoSEQ multiplex PCR, lists solely in-frame clones and lacks some. The repertoire has more than 200,000 clones, more than 85% of them found once; the top ten carry approximately 5.3%. The clonotype comes from an older woman with COVID-19, enrolled during active disease. The V and J genes are TRBV19 and TRBJ2-5, with 9 bases identical to TRBD1. Sequencing was performed on peripheral blood. CDR3 loop: CASSAQTGGQETQYF. The CDR3 nucleotides read TGTGCCAGTAGTGCCCAGACAGGGGGTCAAGAGACCCAGTACTTC.